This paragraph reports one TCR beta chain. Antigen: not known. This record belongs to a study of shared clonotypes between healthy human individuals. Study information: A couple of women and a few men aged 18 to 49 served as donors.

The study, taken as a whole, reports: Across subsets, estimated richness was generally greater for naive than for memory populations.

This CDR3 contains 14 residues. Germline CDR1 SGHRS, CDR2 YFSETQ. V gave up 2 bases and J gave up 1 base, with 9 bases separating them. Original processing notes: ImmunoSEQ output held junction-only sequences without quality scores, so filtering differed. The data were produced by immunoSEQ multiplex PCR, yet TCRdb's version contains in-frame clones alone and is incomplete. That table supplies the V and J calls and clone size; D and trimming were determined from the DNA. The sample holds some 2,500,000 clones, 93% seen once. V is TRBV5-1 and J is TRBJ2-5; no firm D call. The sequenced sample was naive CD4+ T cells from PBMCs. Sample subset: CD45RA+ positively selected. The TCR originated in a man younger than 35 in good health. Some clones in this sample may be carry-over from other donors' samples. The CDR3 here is CASSFGFPQETQYF. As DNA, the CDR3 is TGCGCCAGCAGCTTTGGGTTTCCCCAAGAGACCCAGTACTTC. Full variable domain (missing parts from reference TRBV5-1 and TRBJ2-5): KAGVTQTPRYLIKTRGQQVTLSCSPISGHRSVSWYQQTPGQGLQFLFEYFSETQRNKGNFPGRFSGRQFSNSRSEMNVSTLELGDSALYLCASSFGFPQETQYFGPGTRLLVL.